These 29 T cell receptor beta chains originate from one sample sequenced in a study of shared clonotypes between healthy human individuals. Assay used: immunoSEQ multiplex PCR; TCRdb lists only in-frame clones, some missing. The data contain approximately 400,000 clones, around 96% of them singletons. Material for sequencing was memory CD8+ T cells sorted from blood. The subset was: CD45RO+ cells pooled with CCR7-negative TemRA cells. The receptors derive from a man in his thirties or forties in good health.

The chain combines TRBV13 with TRBJ2-2; D remains ambiguous. Trimming removed 5 bases at V and 7 bases at J, with 11 bases between. CDR3 length: 13 residues. Looked up from germline, CDR1 is PRHDT and CDR2 is FYEKMQ (reference sequence). The CDR3 reads CASSPESYGELFF. The DNA of the CDR3 is TGTGCCAGCAGCCCCGAGAGCTACGGGGAGCTGTTTTTT.

V usage is TRBV19 and J usage is TRBJ1-2; no clear D gene. The CDR3 extends over 13 amino acids. V lost 2 bases to trimming and J lost 2 bases, with 6 bases between them. Germline CDR1 and CDR2: LNHDA and SQIVND (reference sequence). The CDR3 region is CASSIQFNYGYTF. Written as DNA, the CDR3 is TGTGCCAGTAGTATACAGTTCAACTATGGCTACACCTTC.

This chain links TRBV10-1 with TRBJ2-5, with 13 bases lining up with TRBD2. V gave up 0 bases and J gave up 7 bases; unmatched junction bases: 8. The CDR3 covers 17 residues. Germline lookup yields CDR1 WNHNN and CDR2 SYGVQD (reference sequence). CDR3 nucleotides: TGCGCCAGCAGTGAGTCGCCGACTAGCGGGAGGACCTGGACCCAGTACTTC. It yields the protein CASSESPTSGRTWTQYF.

This rearrangement joins TRBV27 to TRBJ2-7; tentative D call: TRBD1 (6 bases). The CDR3 is made up of 12 amino acids. Germline CDR1 and CDR2: MNHEY and SMNVEV (reference sequence). The V and J ends lost 6 bases and 3 bases respectively, with 9 bases between them. The CDR3 region is CASRNRVYEQYF. In DNA, the CDR3 is TGTGCCAGCAGGAACAGGGTCTACGAGCAGTACTTC.

A remark on this clone: Other DNA variants within this sample encode the same CDR3. CDR3 amino acids: CASSILGQGNQPQHF. The CDR3 region has the DNA TGTGCCAGTAGTATATTAGGACAGGGCAATCAGCCCCAGCATTTT. The chain joins TRBV19 to TRBJ1-5, with 7 nucleotides matching TRBD1. Trimming at V came to 2 bases and at J to 2 bases, leaving 3 bases not matched to a gene. Germline-derived CDR1 and CDR2 are LNHDA and SQIVND (reference sequence). The CDR3 sequence is 15 residues long.

The chain couples TRBV2 to TRBJ2-2; D gene ambiguous. In germline, CDR1 is SNHLY, CDR2 FYNNEI. Trimming removed 6 bases at V and 4 bases at J, with 15 bases between. The CDR3 is 15 residues long. CDR3 protein: CASSGSPGSTGELFF. CDR3 bases: TGTGCCAGCAGCGGCTCCCCAGGTAGCACCGGGGAGCTGTTTTTT.

The rearrangement uses TRBV30 and TRBJ1-6; D may be TRBD1 (5 bases). Germline V gene sequence: CDR1 GTSNPN, CDR2 SVGIG (reference sequence). V lost 0 bases and J 8 bases, leaving 8 bases between the germline ends. The CDR3 is 13 amino acids. CDR3 bases: TGTGCCTGGAGTGTACGGGGGGATTCACCCCTCCACTTT. Its protein product is CAWSVRGDSPLHF.

The V gene is TRBV2, the J gene TRBJ2-7, with TRBD2 matching 10 bases. Germline trimming cut 7 bases from V and 4 bases from J; bases unmatched to any gene: 16. Germline CDR1 reads SNHLY; CDR2 reads FYNNEI. The CDR3 runs 17 residues. The CDR3 nucleotides read TGTGCCAGCAAGGGGGAGACTAGCGGGTTCCTCACTTACGAGCAGTACTTC. It specifies CASKGETSGFLTYEQYF.

This clone was found a few times. This rearrangement joins TRBV5-1 to TRBJ1-1; 9 nucleotides agree with TRBD1. Germline-derived CDR1 and CDR2 are SGHRS and YFSETQ. The CDR3 has 16 amino acids. V was clipped by 4 bases and J by 1 base; unmatched bases: 8. The DNA for the CDR3 is TGCGCCAGCAGCGCGGGGGACAGGGAAGGGAACACTGAAGCTTTCTTT. Encoded protein: CASSAGDREGNTEAFF.

The rearrangement joins TRBV30 to TRBJ2-3; D is perhaps TRBD1 (5 bases). Germline V lookup: CDR1 GTSNPN, CDR2 SVGIG (reference sequence). Trimming removed 4 bases from V and 2 bases from J, with 13 bases in between. The CDR3 has 14 amino acids. CDR3 in amino acids: CAWKQGGTTDTQYF. In DNA form, the CDR3 reads TGTGCCTGGAAGCAGGGCGGAACCACAGATACGCAGTATTTT.

This rearrangement joins TRBV4-2 to TRBJ2-1; D is perhaps TRBD2 (6 bases). The CDR3 runs to 14 residues. V lost 4 bases and J 10 bases, leaving 17 bases between the germline ends. CDR1 and CDR2 (germline): LGHNA, YNFKEQ. The CDR3 here is CASSLGLLLSEQFF. Written as DNA, the CDR3 is TGTGCCAGCAGCCTGGGACTCCTGTTGTCGGAGCAGTTCTTC.

The rearrangement joins TRBV2 to TRBJ2-5; 7 bases line up with TRBD2. The germline V gene encodes CDR1 SNHLY and CDR2 FYNNEI. CDR3 length: 14 residues. Trimming cost V 3 bases and J 2 bases; bases outside gene matches: 3. This CDR3 is CASSDVRGQETQYF. Written as DNA, the CDR3 is TGTGCCAGCAGTGATGTGCGGGGGCAAGAGACCCAGTACTTC.

As for this clone: The sample holds other DNA sequences that translate to the same CDR3. This chain joins TRBV6-5 and TRBJ1-1, with D maybe TRBD1 (6 bases). CDR3 size: 11 residues. Germline CDR1 MNHEY, CDR2 SVGAGI. Trimming took off 5 bases at V and 5 bases at J, with 6 bases between the two ends. The CDR3 is CASSQGTEAFF. CDR3 bases: TGTGCCAGCAGTCAGGGGACTGAAGCTTTCTTT.

The chain uses TRBV7-3 and TRBJ2-1, with 7 bases that match TRBD2. Unmatched junction bases numbered 7, after V lost 1 base and J lost 7 bases. Germline V gene data show CDR1 as SGHTA and CDR2 as FQGTGA. The CDR3 length is 15 residues. The CDR3 loop reads CASSLNLASGNEQFF. The CDR3 nucleotides read TGTGCCAGCAGCTTAAATTTGGCTAGCGGAAATGAGCAGTTCTTC.

This chain uses TRBV28 with TRBJ2-7; D is possibly TRBD1 (6 bases). Trimming stripped 7 bases from V and 0 bases from J, with 16 bases between. The CDR3 has 15 amino acids. Per the germline V gene, CDR1 is MDHEN and CDR2 is SYDVKM. In nucleotides, the CDR3 is TGTGCCAGCACCCTAACAGGGAGCATCTCCTACGAGCAGTACTTC. Protein sequence: CASTLTGSISYEQYF.

The chain has TRBV19 and TRBJ2-1; 9 nucleotides align to TRBD2. Looked up from germline, CDR1 is LNHDA and CDR2 is SQIVND (reference sequence). The V segment lost 6 bases and the J segment 0 bases; nucleotides outside the gene matches: 3. This CDR3 contains 15 residues. The CDR3 DNA reads TGTGCCAGTAGACCACTAGCGGGCTCCTACAATGAGCAGTTCTTC. Protein: CASRPLAGSYNEQFF.

This clone showed up just once. The gene calls are TRBV7-3 and TRBJ2-3; D is unclear. V lost 1 base, J lost 0 bases, and 8 bases lay in between. Germline CDR1 SGHTA, CDR2 FQGTGA. The CDR3 spans 15 residues. This CDR3 is CASSLISASTDTQYF. CDR3 DNA: TGTGCCAGCAGCTTAATCTCAGCGAGCACAGATACGCAGTATTTT.

This chain links TRBV19 with TRBJ2-7; D may be TRBD2 (6 bases). CDR3 length equals 14 residues. Trimming cost V 5 bases and J 6 bases, with 17 bases left between them. Per the germline V gene, CDR1 is LNHDA and CDR2 is SQIVND (reference sequence). CDR3 sequence (DNA): TGTGCCAGTAGTTCCCACGGCGGGGTATCCGAGCAGTACTTC. Translated: CASSSHGGVSEQYF.

The rearrangement uses TRBV27 and TRBJ2-2; TRBD1 might be the D (5 bases). Germline CDR1 is MNHEY and CDR2 is SMNVEV (reference sequence). The CDR3 sequence is 15 residues long. With 5 bases removed from V and 4 bases from J, the gap between germline ends came to 14 bases. The CDR3 here is CASSPRRQSTGELFF. CDR3 coding DNA: TGTGCCAGCAGTCCTCGAAGACAGAGCACCGGGGAGCTGTTTTTT.

This chain joins TRBV7-8 and TRBJ2-1, with a possible D match to TRBD2 (6 bases). Germline loops: CDR1 SGHVS, CDR2 FQNEAQ. The CDR3 consists of 15 residues. V lost 2 bases and J lost 0, with 8 bases in between. For the CDR3, the DNA is TGTGCCAGCAGCTTACTAGCGAGCTCCTACAATGAGCAGTTCTTC. Protein sequence: CASSLLASSYNEQFF.

The chain recombines TRBV18 with TRBJ2-7; 9 bases match TRBD2. V lost 3 bases to trimming and J lost 3 bases; unmatched junction nucleotides: 6. The germline V gene encodes CDR1 KGHSH and CDR2 LQKENI. This CDR3 region has 15 residues. The CDR3 DNA is TGTGCCAGCTCACCGGAGCTAGCGGGGTTCTACGAGCAGTACTTC. It is translated as CASSPELAGFYEQYF.

V gene TRBV15 combines with J gene TRBJ2-1, with no clear D. This CDR3 contains 13 residues. Trimming took off 0 bases at V and 7 bases at J, with 7 bases between the two ends. The germline CDR1 and CDR2 sequences are LNHNV and YYDKDF (reference sequence). The CDR3 sequence: CATSRDRVNEQFF. CDR3 sequence (DNA): TGTGCCACCAGCAGAGATAGGGTAAATGAGCAGTTCTTC.

CDR3 in DNA: TGTGCCAGCAGCAAAGAGACAGGGAGCACAGATACGCAGTATTTT. Translation: CASSKETGSTDTQYF. This chain uses TRBV21-1 with TRBJ2-3; TRBD1, the table's D call, lacks a check against the DNA. TRBV21-1 is recorded as a pseudogene. This CDR3 contains 15 residues.

The CDR3 region has the DNA TGTGCCAGCAGTTTACGATATACTAGCGTTTACGAGCAGTACTTC. This codes for CASSLRYTSVYEQYF. This chain links TRBV27 with TRBJ2-7; TRBD2 matches at 7 bases. This CDR3 has 15 amino acids. Trimming cost V 2 bases and J 4 bases; bases outside gene matches: 8. CDR1 and CDR2 from the germline V gene are MNHEY and SMNVEV (reference sequence).

This sequence joins TRBV30 and TRBJ2-5; 8 bases map to TRBD1. Germline lookup yields CDR1 GTSNPN and CDR2 SVGIG (reference sequence). The CDR3 length is 13 residues. V trimming: 1 base; J trimming: 3 bases; junction bases outside the gene matches: 1. CDR3 bases: TGTGCCTGGAGTGGGACAGGGAAAGAGACCCAGTACTTC. Residues: CAWSGTGKETQYF.

This CDR3 reads CASSLGPRGGQPQHF. In nucleotides, the CDR3 is TGTGCCAGCAGCTTAGGCCCGCGGGGCGGGCAGCCCCAGCATTTT. The V and J genes are TRBV11-2 and TRBJ1-5, with D tentatively TRBD1 (5 bases). Trimming shortened V by 1 base and J by 7 bases, and 14 bases separated the two germline ends. This CDR3 contains 15 residues. Looked up from germline, CDR1 is SGHAT and CDR2 is FQNNGV. The complete variable domain, with remaining parts taken from reference TRBV11-2 and TRBJ1-5, reads EAGVAQSPRYKIIEKRQSVAFWCNPISGHATLYWYQQILGQGPKLLIQFQNNGVVDDSQLPKDRFSAERLKGVDSTLKIQPAKLEDSAVYLCASSLGPRGGQPQHFGDGTRLSIL.

The rearrangement joins TRBV10-3 to TRBJ2-1; D gene ambiguous. The CDR3 sequence is 14 residues long. V shed 6 bases and J shed 9 bases, with 18 bases lying between them. Germline V lookup: CDR1 ENHRY, CDR2 SYGVKD. CDR3 loop: CAIRTGSTGTEQFF. The CDR3 region has the DNA TGTGCCATCAGAACCGGATCCACGGGCACTGAGCAGTTCTTC.

The rearrangement joins TRBV11-2 to TRBJ1-3, with D possibly being TRBD1 (5 bases). This CDR3 is built from 14 residues. The germline V gene has CDR1 SGHAT and CDR2 FQNNGV. V was clipped by 4 bases and J by 7 bases, with 14 bases between them. This CDR3 reads CASSSAARVNTIYF. CDR3 nucleotide sequence: TGTGCCAGCAGCTCAGCGGCCAGGGTGAACACCATATATTTT.

The V call is TRBV10-1, the J call TRBJ2-2, with D unclear. CDR1 is WNHNN and CDR2 is SYGVQD in the germline V gene (reference sequence). Trimming removed 3 bases at V and 1 base at J, with 3 bases between. The CDR3 has 13 amino acids. For the CDR3, the DNA is TGCGCCAGCAGTGACCAGAACACCGGGGAGCTGTTTTTT. It yields the protein CASSDQNTGELFF.